Detailed here is one T cell receptor beta chain. The antigen is undetermined. The CDR3 is 11 amino acids. Trimming pared 9 bases from V and 5 bases from J, leaving 9 bases between. Germline V gives CDR1 SNHLY, CDR2 FYNNEI. Using immunoSEQ multiplex PCR, the repertoire was profiled, and TCRdb retains in-frame clones only, with some absent. The table has more than 85,000 clones, about 91% seen once. This sample stems from a study of siplizumab effects on memory and regulatory T cells. Broader study findings: Naive T cells looked more diverse than memory cells, and they looked like major contributors to the alloresponse.

This sequence joins TRBV2 and TRBJ2-3; a possible D gene is TRBD1 (6 bases). Sequenced input: Tregs sorted from blood. This sequence originates from a human donor in good health. CDR3 residues: CASHRVDTQYF. CDR3 bases: TGTGCCAGTCACAGGGTAGATACGCAGTATTTT.